The clone carrying this TCR beta chain came up a few times. Its antigen remains unidentified. Through a sample-barcoded 5' primer and a J-beta primer mix, a second PCR was run for roughly 6 to 11 cycles. TCRdb independently ran MiXCR on the 5' RACE reads; one entry per CDR3 protein. The repertoire holds 760,000 or so distinct CDR3 sequences, with around a quarter as singletons. The sample belongs to a study of blood T cells in healthy people across ages. Study observations and caveats: The lack of PBMC sorting stopped any conclusive naive versus antigen-experienced comparison.

The V and J ends lost 7 bases and 3 bases respectively, with 12 bases between them. The germline V gene has CDR1 DFQATT and CDR2 SNEGSKA (reference sequence). This CDR3 spans 12 amino acids. Each sample had at least 6 million PBMCs isolated. Another study also made use of these data, one on T cells of mothers and their children. Turning to that study: The yield was over 8.5 million TCR beta CDR3 reads from each mother and a few million from each child.

The clonotype comes from a boy aged 10-17 years in good health. The sample comprised blood. This chain joins TRBV20-1 and TRBJ2-5; TRBD2 might be the D (6 bases). The CDR3 bases are TGCAGTGGGGGGGACGGTAAAGAGACCCAGTACTTC. This translates into CSGGDGKETQYF.